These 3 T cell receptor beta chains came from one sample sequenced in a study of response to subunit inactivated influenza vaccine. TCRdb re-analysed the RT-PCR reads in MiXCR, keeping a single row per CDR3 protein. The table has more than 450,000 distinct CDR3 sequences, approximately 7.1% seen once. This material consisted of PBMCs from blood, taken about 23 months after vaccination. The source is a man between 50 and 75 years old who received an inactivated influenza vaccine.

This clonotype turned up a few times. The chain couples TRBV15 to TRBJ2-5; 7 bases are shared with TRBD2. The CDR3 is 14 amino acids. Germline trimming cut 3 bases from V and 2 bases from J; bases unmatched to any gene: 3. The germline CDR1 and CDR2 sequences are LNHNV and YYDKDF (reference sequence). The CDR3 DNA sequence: TGTGCCACCAGCAGTGGGGGGGGGCAAGAGACCCAGTACTTC. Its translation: CATSSGGGQETQYF.

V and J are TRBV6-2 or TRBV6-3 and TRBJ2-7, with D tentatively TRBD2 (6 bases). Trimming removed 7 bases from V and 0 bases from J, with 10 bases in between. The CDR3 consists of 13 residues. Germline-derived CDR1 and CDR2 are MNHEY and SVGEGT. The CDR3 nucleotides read TGTGCCAGCACCGGGACTCACTCCTACGAGCAGTACTTC. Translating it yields CASTGTHSYEQYF.

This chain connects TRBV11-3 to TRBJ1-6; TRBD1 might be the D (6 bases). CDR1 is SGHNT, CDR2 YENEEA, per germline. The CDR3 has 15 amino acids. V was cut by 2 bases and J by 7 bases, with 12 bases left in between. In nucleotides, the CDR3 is TGTGCCAGCAGCTTATCAGGGGCGGCGAATTCACCCCTCCACTTT. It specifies CASSLSGAANSPLHF.